What follows are 30 T cell receptor beta chains derived from one specimen sequenced in a study of T cell clonality in common variable immunodeficiency. Sequencing used immunoSEQ multiplex PCR; TCRdb keeps in-frame clones, though not all of them. This sample includes 57,000 or so clones with no singletons; its ten biggest clones take up 1.6%. The sequenced sample was peripheral blood mononuclear cells. These receptors were obtained from a person aged 18 to 75 in good health.

This clone was seen many times. The read ends 3 residues early relative to the CDR3; the germline J gene fills the gap. V and J are TRBV13 and TRBJ2-1; 13 bases fit TRBD2. The V segment lost 4 bases and the J segment 7 bases; nucleotides outside the gene matches: 4. The germline CDR1 and CDR2 sequences are PRHDT and FYEKMQ (reference sequence). The CDR3 spans 15 residues. Here the CDR3 reads CASSSPGLAGNEQFF. The CDR3 bases that were read are TGTGCCAGCAGCTCCCCGGGACTAGCGGGAAATGAG.

This clone has at least ten counts. The read halts 3 residues ahead of the CDR3 end, with the missing end drawn from the germline J gene. The rearrangement links TRBV5-6 to TRBJ2-7; the match to TRBD2 covers 8 bases. The CDR3 has 14 amino acids. In germline, CDR1 is SGHDT, CDR2 YYEEEE. The trim removed 2 bases at V and 5 bases at J, leaving 6 bases unmatched. The DNA read from the CDR3 is TGTGCCAGCAGCTTCGGGGGGGGTTTCAACGAG. This translates into CASSFGGGFNE. The entire CDR3 sequence reads CASSFGGGFNEQYF. Filled out from reference TRBV5-6 and TRBJ2-7, the complete variable domain reads DAGVTQSPTHLIKTRGQQVTLRCSPKSGHDTVSWYQQALGQGPQFIFQYYEEEERQRGNFPDRFSGHQFPNYSSELNVNALLLGDSALYLCASSFGGGFNEQYFGPGTRLTVT.

In this sample, this clone turned up many times. The read comes to an end 3 residues before the CDR3 does, leaving the germline J gene to fill in the end. This rearrangement joins TRBV10-3 to TRBJ2-1; 14 positions match TRBD2. V lost 8 bases, J lost 9 bases, and 9 bases stayed unmatched. CDR1 is ENHRY, CDR2 SYGVKD, per germline. This CDR3 is 15 amino acids long. This chain's CDR3 is CAIGGTSGSNREQFF. Incomplete CDR3 DNA: TGTGCCATCGGAGGGACTAGCGGGAGTAATCGTGAG.

This clone was seen many times. The CDR3 goes on 3 residues after the read ends, and that part is filled in from the germline J gene. This chain connects TRBV19 to TRBJ2-2; D is undetermined. Germline CDR1 is LNHDA and CDR2 is SQIVND (reference sequence). The CDR3 runs to 12 residues. Trimming shortened V by 10 bases and J by 5 bases, and 11 bases separated the two germline ends. The CDR3 spells CATSPRTGELFF. CDR3 DNA, as far as it was read: TGTGCCACCAGTCCAAGGACCGGGGAG.

This clone was seen repeatedly, ten times or more. Sequencing ends 3 residues short of the CDR3 end; the germline J gene provides the rest. The V call is TRBV20-1, the J call TRBJ2-3; TRBD2 matches 15 bases. Unmatched junction bases numbered 5, after V lost 6 bases and J lost 4 bases. The germline V gene has CDR1 DFQATT and CDR2 SNEGSKA (reference sequence). This CDR3 comprises 15 residues. The CDR3 bases that were read are TGCAGTGCGAGCGGGACTAGCGGGAGGTCAGATACG. Protein sequence: CSASGTSGRSDT. The whole CDR3 is CSASGTSGRSDTQYF.

This clone came up many times. The read halts 3 residues ahead of the CDR3 end, with the missing end drawn from the germline J gene. V and J are TRBV4-1 and TRBJ2-7, with 10 bases identical to TRBD1. This CDR3 contains 14 residues. Germline V CDR1 and CDR2: MGHRA, YSYEKL. V gave up 5 bases and J gave up 1 base; unmatched junction bases: 2. Incomplete CDR3 DNA: TGCGCCAGCAGCACGGGACAGGGGTCCTACGAG. Translation gives CASSTGQGSYE. The entire CDR3 protein reads CASSTGQGSYEQYF.

This clone was observed at least ten times. Partial CDR3 DNA: TGTGCCAGCTCACCAACCCCGGGACTAGCGGGAGCGTCGTACGAG. It translates to CASSPTPGLAGASYE. The entire CDR3 is CASSPTPGLAGASYEQYF. The chain couples TRBV18 to TRBJ2-7, with 14 bases matching TRBD2. The read halts 3 residues ahead of the CDR3 end, with the missing end drawn from the germline J gene. This CDR3 spans 18 amino acids. Germline V gives CDR1 KGHSH, CDR2 LQKENI. The J segment lost 4 bases and the V segment lost 2 bases, leaving 10 bases of the junction unmatched.

This clone was counted at least ten times. Coverage ceases 3 residues before the CDR3 finishes, and the germline J gene fills in the end. Other DNA variants within this sample encode the same CDR3. V and J are TRBV30 and TRBJ2-7, with 10 bases that match TRBD2. The CDR3 is 13 amino acids. Per germline, CDR1 GTSNPN and CDR2 SVGIG (reference sequence). V shed 1 base and J 4 bases; nucleotides not matched to a gene: 1. This CDR3 is CAWSGGLAYEQYF. CDR3 DNA, as far as it was read: TGTGCCTGGAGTGGGGGACTAGCGTACGAG. The full variable domain, in which reference TRBV30 and TRBJ2-7 provide the parts outside the CDR3, is SQTIHQWPATLVQPVGSPLSLECTVEGTSNPNLYWYRQAAGRGLQLLFYSVGIGQISSEVPQNLSASRPQDRQFILSSKKLLLSDSGFYLCAWSGGLAYEQYFGPGTRLTVT.

Ten or more counts support this clone. Read data end 3 residues before the CDR3 end; the end is taken from the germline J gene. The chain uses TRBV4-1 and TRBJ1-5; TRBD1 is a possible D gene (5 bases). The germline CDR1 and CDR2 sequences are MGHRA and YSYEKL. The V end was cut by 0 bases, the J end by 9 bases, with 9 bases between. The CDR3 runs 13 residues. The part of the CDR3 DNA that was read is TGCGCCAGCAGCCAAGACGGGGGGTGGCCC. Translating gives CASSQDGGWP. The complete CDR3 sequence is CASSQDGGWPQHF.

There are many counts of this clone. Read data end 3 residues before the CDR3 end; the end is taken from the germline J gene. J is TRBJ2-6 and V is TRBV5-1; weak D call: TRBD1 (6 bases). The V and J ends lost 3 bases and 2 bases respectively, with 9 bases between them. CDR3 length: 15 amino acids. Germline CDR1 SGHRS, CDR2 YFSETQ. The covered CDR3 bases are TGCGCCAGCAGCTCGGGACACCCTGGGGCCAACGTC. Translation gives CASSSGHPGANV. The full CDR3 sequence reads CASSSGHPGANVLTF.

The CDR3: CASSLSGYSYEQYF. CDR3 DNA (partial): TGTGCCAGCAGCTTGTCAGGATACTCCTACGAG. The chain is built from TRBV5-5 and TRBJ2-7, with D unclear. The read terminates 3 residues ahead of where the CDR3 ends, so the germline J gene completes it. V dropped 1 base and J dropped 0 bases, with 8 bases sitting between them. Germline CDR1 reads SGHKS; CDR2 reads YYEKEE (reference sequence). The CDR3 covers 14 residues.

As for this clone: The DNA ends 3 residues before the CDR3 does, and the rest of the CDR3 is filled in from the germline J gene. The chain couples TRBV5-8 to TRBJ2-1; D remains unclear. CDR1 SGHTS and CDR2 YDEGEE come from the germline V gene. V dropped 2 bases and J dropped 6 bases, with 9 bases sitting between them. This CDR3 spans 13 amino acids. The covered CDR3 bases are TGTGCCAGCAGCTTTAGTGCTATCAATGAG. This encodes CASSFSAINE. The CDR3, in full, reads CASSFSAINEQFF.

This clone was found many times. The CDR3 extends 3 residues past the end of the read, so its final part is completed from the germline J gene. The rearrangement joins TRBV6-1 to TRBJ2-7; TRBD1 matches 7 bases. The CDR3 totals 14 residues. Germline V CDR1 and CDR2: MNHNS, SASEGT. The V and J ends lost 2 bases and 4 bases, in that order; junction bases with no gene match: 5. The CDR3 here is CASSESGTVYEQYF. CDR3 DNA, as far as it was read: TGTGCCAGCAGTGAAAGTGGGACAGTTTACGAG.

This clone came up many times. The read stops 3 residues short of the end of the CDR3; the missing end is completed from the germline J gene. The chain carries TRBV2 and TRBJ2-2; D is perhaps TRBD1 (6 bases). Trimming cost V 6 bases and J 2 bases, with 13 bases left between them. Germline V lookup: CDR1 SNHLY, CDR2 FYNNEI. The CDR3 has 15 residues. The CDR3 sequence is CASRVDRLNTGELFF. The CDR3 bases that were read are TGTGCCAGCAGAGTAGACAGGCTTAACACCGGGGAG. The complete variable domain, with remaining parts taken from reference TRBV2 and TRBJ2-2, reads EPEVTQTPSHQVTQMGQEVILRCVPISNHLYFYWYRQILGQKVEFLVSFYNNEISEKSEIFDDQFSVERPDGSNFTLKIRSTKLEDSAMYFCASRVDRLNTGELFFGEGSRLTVL.

At least ten counts were recorded for this clone. The CDR3 end lies 3 residues beyond the end of the read and is filled in from the germline J gene. This chain connects TRBV18 to TRBJ1-1; TRBD1 might be the D (5 bases). Germline-derived CDR1 and CDR2 are KGHSH and LQKENI. V gave up 3 bases and J gave up 6 bases, with 14 bases separating them. This CDR3 contains 14 residues. CDR3 sequence: CASSPRGYSPEAFF. The DNA read from the CDR3 is TGTGCCAGCTCACCCCGGGGGTATTCCCCTGAA.

This clone was counted ten times or more. The read gets to within 3 residues of the CDR3 end, and the germline J gene fills in the rest. The J gene is TRBJ2-1, the V gene TRBV6-2 or TRBV6-3; D not certain. Looked up from germline, CDR1 is MNHEY and CDR2 is SVGEGT. V dropped 8 bases and J dropped 4 bases, with 12 bases sitting between them. This CDR3 region has 13 residues. Partial CDR3 DNA: TGTGCCAGCCCCGCGGTAAGGTACAATGAG. Its translation is CASPAVRYNE. The CDR3 reads in full as CASPAVRYNEQFF.

This clone was seen at least ten times. The DNA ends 3 residues before the CDR3 does, and the rest of the CDR3 is filled in from the germline J gene. The chain combines TRBV20-1 with TRBJ1-6; D perhaps matches TRBD1 (5 bases). Germline assignment: CDR1 DFQATT and CDR2 SNEGSKA (reference sequence). The CDR3 is made up of 14 amino acids. Trimming pared 1 base from V and 8 bases from J, leaving 12 bases between. The CDR3 here is CSARAGTGDSPLHF. CDR3 DNA (partial): TGCAGTGCTAGAGCCGGGACTGGGGATTCACCC.

This clone was seen ten or more times. The sequenced fragment ends 3 residues before the CDR3 boundary, so the rest is inferred from the germline J gene. V gene TRBV6-2 or TRBV6-3 combines with J gene TRBJ1-6; D not certain. CDR3 length: 15 amino acids. CDR1 and CDR2 from the germline V gene are MNHEY and SVGEGT. Trimming took off 0 bases at V and 7 bases at J, with 10 bases between the two ends. The CDR3 is CASSYSRLWNSPLHF. The DNA read from the CDR3 is TGTGCCAGCAGTTACTCGCGACTTTGGAATTCACCC.

This clone came up many times. CDR3 DNA (partial): TGTGCCAGTCAGGGGTTTGGGTATGGC. It is translated as CASQGFGYG. The full CDR3 protein is CASQGFGYGYTF. This chain connects TRBV28 to TRBJ1-2; TRBD1 might be the D (6 bases). The read stops 3 residues short of the end of the CDR3; the missing end is completed from the germline J gene. This CDR3 has 12 residues. The germline V gene has CDR1 MDHEN and CDR2 SYDVKM. V was clipped by 9 bases and J by 5 bases, with 13 bases between them.

A remark on this clone: The CDR3 goes on 3 residues after the read ends, and that part is filled in from the germline J gene. The V and J genes are TRBV20-1 and TRBJ2-7; D is unclear. V lost 2 bases and J 4 bases, leaving 12 bases between the germline ends. The CDR3 covers 13 residues. Germline V gene lookup returns CDR1 DFQATT and CDR2 SNEGSKA (reference sequence). The CDR3 protein is CSARYLDKYEQYF. Incomplete CDR3 DNA: TGCAGTGCTAGATATCTCGACAAGTACGAG.

This clone was recorded at least ten times. The CDR3 end falls 3 residues outside the read, so it is completed with the germline J gene. The rearrangement uses TRBV4-1 and TRBJ1-2; a possible D gene is TRBD1 (6 bases). CDR1 and CDR2 (germline): MGHRA, YSYEKL. V was clipped by 6 bases and J by 5 bases, with 13 bases between them. The CDR3 is made up of 13 amino acids. CDR3 bases read: TGCGCCAGCAGGTTGGGGGCGGAATATGGC. Protein sequence: CASRLGAEYG. From start to end, the CDR3 is CASRLGAEYGYTF.

This clone was seen repeatedly, ten times or more. The CDR3 end lies 3 residues beyond the end of the read and is filled in from the germline J gene. This chain links TRBV6-2 or TRBV6-3 with TRBJ2-2, with D maybe TRBD2 (6 bases). Germline V gene sequence: CDR1 MNHEY, CDR2 SVGEGT. The CDR3 is made up of 15 amino acids. The ends were cut back, 5 bases at V and 9 bases at J, with 19 bases in the middle. This chain's CDR3 is CASSTPGLLPRELFF. Incomplete CDR3 DNA: TGTGCCAGCAGTACTCCGGGACTCCTCCCCCGGGAG.

This clone showed up many times. The sequenced fragment ends 3 residues before the CDR3 boundary, so the rest is inferred from the germline J gene. The chain carries TRBV9 and TRBJ2-1; 12 positions match TRBD2. V lost 4 bases to trimming and J lost 3 bases; unmatched junction nucleotides: 2. The germline V gene has CDR1 SGDLS and CDR2 YYNGEE. CDR3 length: 15 amino acids. The CDR3 loop reads CASSKGLAGYNEQFF. The sequenced CDR3 bases are TGTGCCAGCAGCAAGGGACTAGCGGGCTACAATGAG.

This clone occurred many times. The read halts 3 residues ahead of the CDR3 end, with the missing end drawn from the germline J gene. This chain joins TRBV7-8 and TRBJ1-5; 8 bases match TRBD1. The V gene end was trimmed by 1 base and the J gene end by 7 bases; junction bases not matched to a gene: 9. The CDR3 sequence is 16 residues long. The germline CDR1 and CDR2 sequences are SGHVS and FQNEAQ. The CDR3 DNA, read in part, is TGTGCCAGCAGCTTAGAGGGAGACAGGGGTTACCAGCCC. Translated, it gives CASSLEGDRGYQP. In full, the CDR3 is CASSLEGDRGYQPQHF.

This clone was recorded at least ten times. The CDR3 loop is CASSLGTSLHEQYF. The covered CDR3 bases are TGTGCCAGCTCCCTGGGAACTAGCCTCCACGAG. V gene TRBV18 combines with J gene TRBJ2-7, with D perhaps TRBD2 (6 bases). The read ends 3 residues early relative to the CDR3; the germline J gene fills the gap. The V and J ends lost 6 bases and 5 bases respectively, with 17 bases between them. Germline V lookup: CDR1 KGHSH, CDR2 LQKENI. This CDR3 region has 14 residues.

This clone has ten or more counts. Read coverage stops 3 residues before the CDR3 terminus; the germline J gene supplies the remainder. V usage is TRBV20-1 and J usage is TRBJ1-5; 9 bases fit TRBD1. The CDR3 has 16 residues. Trimming at V came to 3 bases and at J to 4 bases, leaving 10 bases not matched to a gene. From germline, CDR1 is DFQATT and CDR2 SNEGSKA (reference sequence). The covered CDR3 bases are TGCAGTGCTAGGGGGGACAGGGCCAGGGGGAATCAGCCC. It is translated as CSARGDRARGNQP. The whole CDR3 is CSARGDRARGNQPQHF.

This clone appeared many times. The CDR3 is cut off 3 residues early in the read; its end comes from the germline J gene. The genes are TRBV5-1 and TRBJ2-2; 8 nucleotides line up with TRBD2. The germline CDR1 and CDR2 sequences are SGHRS and YFSETQ. The CDR3 spans 17 residues. V shed 0 bases and J 1 base; nucleotides not matched to a gene: 5. The CDR3 spells CASSLGWTSWNTGELFF. The CDR3 bases that were read are TGCGCCAGCAGCTTGGGATGGACTAGCTGGAACACCGGGGAG.

This clone was detected many times. The read terminates 3 residues before the CDR3 end, so the remaining end is supplied by the germline J gene. The chain is built from TRBV19 and TRBJ2-5; a possible D gene is TRBD1 (7 bases). The CDR3 is 13 amino acids. Germline assignment: CDR1 LNHDA and CDR2 SQIVND (reference sequence). The ends were cut back, 6 bases at V and 4 bases at J, with 12 bases in the middle. The sequenced CDR3 bases are TGTGCCAGTAGCGACAGGGAGGTAGAGACC. It specifies CASSDREVET. The full CDR3 protein is CASSDREVETQYF.

This clone was seen at least ten times. The CDR3 is cut off 3 residues early in the read; its end comes from the germline J gene. The chain carries TRBV19 and TRBJ2-6; 9 bases agree with TRBD1. This CDR3 region has 17 residues. The V segment lost 3 bases and the J segment 1 base; nucleotides outside the gene matches: 4. Germline-derived CDR1 and CDR2 are LNHDA and SQIVND (reference sequence). CDR3 bases read: TGTGCCAGTAGTATCGGGACAGGGTTGTCTGGGGCCAACGTC. As protein: CASSIGTGLSGANV. The complete CDR3 protein is CASSIGTGLSGANVLTF.

This clone has ten or more counts. One end of the junction fails to match germline, which may point to a read error. The missing CDR3 end, 3 residues past where the read stops, is filled in from the germline J gene. This chain joins TRBV4-2 and TRBJ2-1; TRBD2 matches 11 bases. Germline-derived CDR1 and CDR2 are LGHNA and YNFKEQ. The CDR3 spans 16 residues. CDR3 residues: CASSQYSGTSGDEQFF. CDR3 DNA, as far as it was read: TGCGCCAGCAGCCAATACTCTGGGACTAGCGGCGATGAG.